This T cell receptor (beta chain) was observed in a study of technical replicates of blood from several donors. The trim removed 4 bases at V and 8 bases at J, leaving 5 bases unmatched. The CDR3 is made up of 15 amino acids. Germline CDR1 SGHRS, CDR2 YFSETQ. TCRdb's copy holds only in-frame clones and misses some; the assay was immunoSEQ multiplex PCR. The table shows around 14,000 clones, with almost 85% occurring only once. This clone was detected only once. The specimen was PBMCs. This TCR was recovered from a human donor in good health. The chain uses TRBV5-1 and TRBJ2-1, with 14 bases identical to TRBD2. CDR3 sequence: CASSPEGLAGDEQFF. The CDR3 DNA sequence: TGCGCCAGCAGCCCGGAGGGACTAGCGGGAGATGAGCAGTTCTTC.